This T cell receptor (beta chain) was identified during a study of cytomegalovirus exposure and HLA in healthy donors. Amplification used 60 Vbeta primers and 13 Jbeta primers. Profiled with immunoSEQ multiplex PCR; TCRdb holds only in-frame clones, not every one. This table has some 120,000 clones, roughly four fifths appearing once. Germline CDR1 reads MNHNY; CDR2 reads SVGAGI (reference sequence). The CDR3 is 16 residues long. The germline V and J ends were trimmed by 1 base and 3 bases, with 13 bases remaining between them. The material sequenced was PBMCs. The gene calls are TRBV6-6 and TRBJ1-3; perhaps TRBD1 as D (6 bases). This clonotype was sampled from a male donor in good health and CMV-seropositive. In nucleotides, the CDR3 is TGTGCCAGCAGTTACTTCGAGGGGGAAGGTGGAAACACCATATATTTT. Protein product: CASSYFEGEGGNTIYF.